Each of the 8 T cell receptor beta chains below was sequenced from the same sample in a study of blood T cell repertoires in COVID-19. Libraries were prepared by immunoSEQ multiplex PCR; TCRdb keeps only in-frame clonotypes and omits some of them. Of some 220,000 clones in the sample, 83% were seen once. Sequencing was carried out using peripheral blood. These receptors all come from a woman between 25 and 40 years old with COVID-19, enrolled during active disease.

This chain links TRBV12-3 or TRBV12-4 with TRBJ1-1; D not resolved. The CDR3 extends over 13 amino acids. Trimming shortened V by 0 bases and J by 3 bases, and 5 bases separated the two germline ends. CDR3 protein: CASSLAQYTEAFF. The CDR3, as DNA: TGTGCCAGCAGTTTAGCACAGTACACTGAAGCTTTCTTT.

The rearrangement links TRBV2 to TRBJ2-1; 12 positions agree with TRBD2. This CDR3 has 16 residues. With V trimmed by 4 bases and J by 7 bases, 8 bases remained unmatched. Germline CDR1 SNHLY, CDR2 FYNNEI. The CDR3 sequence: CASSGSSGGAGNEQFF. CDR3 DNA sequence: TGTGCCAGCAGTGGGTCTAGCGGGGGGGCAGGAAATGAGCAGTTCTTC.

The chain couples TRBV27 to TRBJ1-4, with 7 bases fitting TRBD1. Germline loops: CDR1 MNHEY, CDR2 SMNVEV (reference sequence). With V trimmed by 6 bases and J by 8 bases, 9 bases remained unmatched. The length of the CDR3 is 14 residues. In DNA, the CDR3 is TGTGCCAGCAGAGCCCTTCGACAGGGCGAAAAACTGTTTTTT. Translating gives CASRALRQGEKLFF. The full variable domain, its missing parts supplied by reference TRBV27 and TRBJ1-4, is EAQVTQNPRYLITVTGKKLTVTCSQNMNHEYMSWYRQDPGLGLRQIYYSMNVEVTDKGDVPEGYKVSRKEKRNFPLILESPSPNQTSLYFCASRALRQGEKLFFGSGTQLSVL.

The chain joins TRBV11-2 to TRBJ2-7; TRBD1 might be the D (6 bases). This CDR3 comprises 15 residues. Germline lookup yields CDR1 SGHAT and CDR2 FQNNGV. V was shortened by 6 bases and J by 6 bases, with 21 bases between the two germline ends. CDR3 DNA: TGTGCCAGCAGTCTCGACAGGATACAGGGAGTCGAGCAGTACTTC. Translation: CASSLDRIQGVEQYF.

The chain has TRBV6-2 or TRBV6-3 and TRBJ1-4, with D possibly being TRBD1 (5 bases). The CDR3 consists of 14 residues. V was clipped by 6 bases and J by 3 bases, with 11 bases between them. Per germline, CDR1 MNHEY and CDR2 SVGEGT. CDR3 nucleotide sequence: TGTGCCAGCAGCCTGGGGGGGGCTAATGAAAAACTGTTTTTT. As protein: CASSLGGANEKLFF.

Comment on this clone: The sample contains more than one DNA sequence encoding this CDR3. The V call is TRBV12-3 or TRBV12-4, the J call TRBJ1-1; D is perhaps TRBD1 (5 bases). V shed 4 bases and J shed 5 bases, with 8 bases lying between them. The CDR3 loop spans 12 amino acids. CDR3 in DNA: TGTGCCAGCAGTTCATCAGGGACTGAAGCTTTCTTT. It specifies CASSSSGTEAFF.

The chain couples TRBV28 to TRBJ2-7; D is ambiguous. V lost 5 bases, J lost 2 bases, and 13 bases lay in between. Germline V gives CDR1 MDHEN, CDR2 SYDVKM. This CDR3 spans 14 amino acids. The CDR3, as DNA: TGTGCCAGCAGTCTCGAGGTCAGTGCCTACGAGCAGTACTTC. Translation: CASSLEVSAYEQYF.

The chain carries TRBV27 and TRBJ2-2, with 9 bases lining up with TRBD1. The CDR3 loop spans 14 amino acids. Per the germline V gene, CDR1 is MNHEY and CDR2 is SMNVEV (reference sequence). Unmatched junction bases numbered 6, after V lost 6 bases and J lost 7 bases. CDR3 amino acids: CASRRDRDGGELFF. In nucleotides, the CDR3 is TGTGCCAGCAGACGGGACAGGGACGGCGGGGAGCTGTTTTTT.